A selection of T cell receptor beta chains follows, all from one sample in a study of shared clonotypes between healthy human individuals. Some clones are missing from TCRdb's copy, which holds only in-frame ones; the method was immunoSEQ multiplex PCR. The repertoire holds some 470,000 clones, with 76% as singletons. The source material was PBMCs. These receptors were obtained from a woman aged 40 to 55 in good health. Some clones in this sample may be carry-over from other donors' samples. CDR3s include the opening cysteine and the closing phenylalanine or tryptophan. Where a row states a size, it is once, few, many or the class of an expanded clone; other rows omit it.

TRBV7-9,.,CASSLKREGLDTQYF
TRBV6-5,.,CASRPGQGAAEAFF
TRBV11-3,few,CASSIGLAGASDTQYF
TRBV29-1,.,CGAADLSSYEQYF
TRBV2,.,CASSERPGGPPQHF
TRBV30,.,CAWSVGLAGGGDTQYF
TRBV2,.,CASMGLARTEQFF
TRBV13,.,CASSLWRDRVQETQYF
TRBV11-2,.,CASSLGRGISRYEQYF
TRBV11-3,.,CASSLDTGGEQFF
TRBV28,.,CASTLSMGNQPQHF
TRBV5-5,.,CASSRGTGGAEAFF
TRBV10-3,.,CAISDGGTGYGEQYF
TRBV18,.,CASSPPAGGASTDTQYF
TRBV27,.,CASSRLGSRTSLETQYF
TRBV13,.,CASSQDRGYTDTQYF
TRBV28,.,CATQRTGELFF
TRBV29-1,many,CSVSTRSYNEQFF
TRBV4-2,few,CASSPSGISYNEQFF
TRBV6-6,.,CASRSLGDYEQYF
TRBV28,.,CASTRRSNEKLFF
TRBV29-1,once,CSARGTSGSPGELFF
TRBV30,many,CAWSVHRAAFF
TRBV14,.,CASSLGLAGFGELFF
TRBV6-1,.,CASRETGETEAFF
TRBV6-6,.,CASAAGAAGANVLTF
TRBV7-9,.,CASSSGTSGHGEQFF
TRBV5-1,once,CASSLAGGPHEQYF
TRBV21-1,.,CASSKWWTGGGYGYTF
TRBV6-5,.,CASTLQGNTEAFF
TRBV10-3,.,CAISLTGGEETQYF
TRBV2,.,CASSERGNQPQHF
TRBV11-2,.,CASSYPATETQYF
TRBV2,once,CASSSDSSAYNEQFF
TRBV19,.,CASSSWGQQETQYF
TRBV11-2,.,CASSRNPGGQFF
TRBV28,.,CASVQGAQITEAFF
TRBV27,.,CASSSPGLAGGAGELFF
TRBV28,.,CASSASPNYEQYF
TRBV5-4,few,CASSPGGLFGTYEQYF